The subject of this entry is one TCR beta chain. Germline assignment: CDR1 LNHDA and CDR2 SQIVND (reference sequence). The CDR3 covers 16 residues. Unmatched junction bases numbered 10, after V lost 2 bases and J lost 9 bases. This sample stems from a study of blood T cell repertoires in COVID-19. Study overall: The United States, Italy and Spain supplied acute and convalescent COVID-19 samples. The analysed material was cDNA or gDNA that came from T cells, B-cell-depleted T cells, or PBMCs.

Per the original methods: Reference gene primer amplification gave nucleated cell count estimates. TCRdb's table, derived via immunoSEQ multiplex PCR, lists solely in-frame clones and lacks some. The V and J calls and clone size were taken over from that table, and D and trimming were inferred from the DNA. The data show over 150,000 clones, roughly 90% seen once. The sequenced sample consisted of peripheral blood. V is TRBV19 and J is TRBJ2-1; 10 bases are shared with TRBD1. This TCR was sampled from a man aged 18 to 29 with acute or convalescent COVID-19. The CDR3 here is CASSIRGGTGDGEQFF. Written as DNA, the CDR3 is TGTGCCAGTAGTATAAGAGGTGGGACAGGGGATGGTGAGCAGTTCTTC.